A single sample gave rise to the 4 T cell receptor beta chains below, sequenced in a study of T cells in Graves' hyperthyroidism and ophthalmopathy. Amplification targeted TCR beta CDR3 regions from RNA transcripts. Researchers ran a first-round RT-PCR on the TCR CDR3 using the HTBI primer set. One entry per CDR3 protein, called by TCRdb with MiXCR from the multiplex PCR reads. The sample carries under 300,000 distinct CDR3 sequences, approximately 14% recorded once. The sequencing sample was made of blood. The receptors shown here come from a woman between 35 and 50 years old with Graves' hyperthyroidism.

This clonotype was found many times. The chain recombines TRBV29-1 with TRBJ2-3; D remains unclear. Trimming took off 3 bases at V and 0 bases at J, with 10 bases between the two ends. Per the germline V gene, CDR1 is SQVTM and CDR2 is ANQGSEA. This CDR3 has 14 residues. CDR3 residues: CSVDLATSTDTQYF. CDR3 nucleotides: TGCAGCGTTGATCTGGCTACAAGCACAGATACGCAGTATTTT.

This clonotype occurred many times. J is TRBJ1-1 and V is TRBV10-3, with a possible D match to TRBD1 (5 bases). The CDR3 has 15 residues. The germline V gene encodes CDR1 ENHRY and CDR2 SYGVKD. V was pared by 0 bases and J by 5 bases, with 13 bases between. The CDR3 region is CAISESGQGRTEAFF. CDR3 DNA: TGTGCCATCAGTGAGTCGGGGCAGGGTAGGACTGAAGCTTTCTTT.

This clonotype was detected ten times or more. This chain links TRBV28 with TRBJ2-3; TRBD2 aligns across 10 bases. Trimming took 4 bases from V and 6 from J; bases not matched to a gene: 4. This CDR3 is built from 14 residues. The germline V gene has CDR1 MDHEN and CDR2 SYDVKM. The CDR3 DNA follows: TGTGCCAGCAGTTACAGACTAGCGGGCGATACGCAGTATTTT. It codes for CASSYRLAGDTQYF.

This clonotype was observed a handful of times. Mismatch with germline at one junction end may stem from a read error. This chain links TRBV6-6 with TRBJ2-5; 8 positions agree with TRBD2. The CDR3 runs to 15 residues. Germline loops: CDR1 MNHNY, CDR2 SVGAGI (reference sequence). Here the CDR3 reads CASSHSGLDVGTQYF. DNA for the CDR3: TGTGCCAGCAGTCACTCGGGACTAGACGTTGGGACCCAGTACTTC.